Below are 20 T cell receptor beta chains sequenced from a single sample in a study of OX40 agonist ivuxolimab in advanced cancers. The repertoire was sequenced with immunoSEQ multiplex PCR; TCRdb's copy has only in-frame clones and lacks some. The table includes approximately 58,000 clones, about 81% detected once. Sample: CD4+ or CD8+ T cells sorted from blood, taken in a trial of the OX40 agonist ivuxolimab. These receptors originate from an adult with an advanced solid tumor such as melanoma, head and neck, liver or kidney cancer.

The rearrangement joins TRBV28 to TRBJ2-3; D ambiguous. The CDR3 is 12 amino acids. Trimming removed 7 bases from V and 0 bases from J, with 5 bases in between. Per germline, CDR1 MDHEN and CDR2 SYDVKM. The CDR3 region is CASTSSTDTQYF. CDR3 bases: TGTGCCAGCACGTCTAGCACAGATACGCAGTATTTT.

This chain uses TRBV28 with TRBJ2-6, with 9 nucleotides matching TRBD1. V gave up 5 bases and J gave up 6 bases; unmatched junction bases: 8. CDR1 and CDR2 from the germline V gene are MDHEN and SYDVKM. There are 16 residues in the CDR3. In nucleotides, the CDR3 is TGTGCCAGCAGTACCTACAGGGGGCACAAGGCCAACGTCCTGACTTTC. Residues: CASSTYRGHKANVLTF. Using reference TRBV28 and TRBJ2-6 for the parts outside the CDR3, the full variable domain is DVKVTQSSRYLVKRTGEKVFLECVQDMDHENMFWYRQDPGLGLRLIYFSYDVKMKEKGDIPEGYSVSREKKERFSLILESASTNQTSMYLCASSTYRGHKANVLTFGAGSRLTVL.

The chain uses TRBV6-6 and TRBJ2-7; 7 bases are shared with TRBD1. The trim removed 3 bases at V and 2 bases at J, leaving 10 bases unmatched. CDR1 and CDR2 (germline): MNHNY, SVGAGI (reference sequence). CDR3 size: 16 residues. The CDR3, as DNA: TGTGCCAGCAGTTATAACCCGCGACAGGGTCCCTACGAGCAGTACTTC. Translated: CASSYNPRQGPYEQYF.

The chain is built from TRBV28 and TRBJ2-7; D perhaps matches TRBD1 (5 bases). Germline assignment: CDR1 MDHEN and CDR2 SYDVKM. Trimming stripped 5 bases from V and 3 bases from J, with 14 bases between. This CDR3 is built from 14 residues. CDR3 nucleotides: TGTGCCAGCAGTGGGGCCCCCCCCAACTACGAGCAGTACTTC. Protein: CASSGAPPNYEQYF.

This clone has a single count. The J gene is TRBJ2-1, the V gene TRBV11-1; TRBD2 matches 15 bases. Germline V gives CDR1 SGHAT, CDR2 FQDESV (reference sequence). The CDR3 runs to 15 residues. V was clipped by 3 bases and J by 11 bases; unmatched bases: 5. CDR3 in amino acids: CASSFAGLAGGQQFF. The CDR3, as DNA: TGTGCCAGCAGCTTCGCCGGACTAGCGGGGGGGCAGCAGTTCTTC.

The chain carries TRBV9 and TRBJ1-2; D uncertain. This CDR3 region has 15 residues. V shed 7 bases and J shed 6 bases, with 22 bases lying between them. Germline CDR1 is SGDLS and CDR2 is YYNGEE. The CDR3 here is CASRRLSTDLHGYTF. The CDR3 DNA follows: TGTGCCAGCCGAAGGCTGTCCACAGATTTGCATGGCTACACCTTC.

J is TRBJ2-5 and V is TRBV6-6; 10 bases match TRBD2. Trimming removed 4 bases from V and 2 bases from J; junction bases left unmatched: 4. CDR1 MNHNY and CDR2 SVGAGI come from the germline V gene (reference sequence). The CDR3 has 15 amino acids. CDR3 protein: CASSLAGGTQETQYF. CDR3 DNA: TGTGCCAGCAGTTTAGCGGGAGGCACGCAAGAGACCCAGTACTTC.

This rearrangement joins TRBV10-3 to TRBJ2-7; TRBD1 agrees at 11 bases. V lost 8 bases to trimming and J lost 0 bases; unmatched junction nucleotides: 3. Per the germline V gene, CDR1 is ENHRY and CDR2 is SYGVKD. The CDR3 spans 14 residues. The CDR3 loop is CAIGTGGGSYEQYF. The DNA of the CDR3 is TGTGCCATCGGGACAGGGGGGGGCTCCTACGAGCAGTACTTC.

The CDR3 sequence: CASSITGGGNTIYF. Here the CDR3 DNA reads TGTGCCAGCAGCATTACAGGGGGCGGAAACACCATATATTTT. The J gene is TRBJ1-3, the V gene TRBV11-3, with 9 bases matching TRBD1. The CDR3 consists of 14 residues. Germline V gives CDR1 SGHNT, CDR2 YENEEA. J was trimmed by 4 bases and V by 5 bases; bases with no gene match: 3.

The chain employs TRBV5-1 and TRBJ2-5; D is undetermined. Trimming shortened V by 3 bases and J by 5 bases, and 11 bases separated the two germline ends. The CDR3 consists of 13 residues. CDR1 is SGHRS and CDR2 is YFSETQ in the germline V gene. The CDR3 sequence is CASSSVGRETQYF. The CDR3 nucleotides are TGCGCCAGCAGCTCCGTAGGCCGGGAGACCCAGTACTTC.

The genes are TRBV5-1 and TRBJ2-7; 10 bases are shared with TRBD2. The V and J ends lost 5 bases and 4 bases, in that order; junction bases with no gene match: 15. There are 17 residues in the CDR3. The germline CDR1 and CDR2 sequences are SGHRS and YFSETQ. This CDR3 is CASSLGLAGGPLYEQYF. The CDR3 DNA reads TGCGCCAGCAGTTTAGGATTAGCGGGGGGCCCCTTATACGAGCAGTACTTC.

The chain couples TRBV30 to TRBJ1-6, with D hard to call. Germline V gives CDR1 GTSNPN, CDR2 SVGIG (reference sequence). V lost 3 bases and J lost 8, with 11 bases in between. The CDR3 has 13 amino acids. Written as DNA, the CDR3 is TGTGCCTGGAGGGGTTCAGGTTATTCACCCCTCCACTTT. Its translation: CAWRGSGYSPLHF.

In this sample, this clone is medium-sized. This rearrangement joins TRBV28 to TRBJ1-2, with D unresolved. V gave up 5 bases and J gave up 0 bases, with 19 bases separating them. There are 17 residues in the CDR3. Per the germline V gene, CDR1 is MDHEN and CDR2 is SYDVKM. This CDR3 reads CASSITRGRGANYGYTF. The DNA for the CDR3 is TGTGCCAGCAGTATCACCCGAGGCCGGGGAGCTAACTATGGCTACACCTTC.

The chain carries TRBV7-8 and TRBJ2-3, with 10 nucleotides matching TRBD2. The CDR3 loop spans 15 amino acids. Germline CDR1 is SGHVS and CDR2 is FQNEAQ. V lost 3 bases, J lost 5 bases, and 5 bases stayed unmatched. As DNA, the CDR3 is TGTGCCAGCAGCTTCATGAGCGGGGGGGTAGATACGCAGTATTTT. Its protein is CASSFMSGGVDTQYF.

The gene calls are TRBV5-4 and TRBJ1-2; D uncertain. Per the germline V gene, CDR1 is SGHNT and CDR2 is YYREEE (reference sequence). The CDR3 length is 12 residues. V lost 1 base, J lost 6 bases, and 7 bases lay in between. CDR3 in amino acids: CASSLIADGYTF. CDR3 nucleotides: TGTGCCAGCAGCTTGATCGCCGATGGCTACACCTTC.

This chain connects TRBV6-5 to TRBJ2-3; no firm D call. The CDR3 sequence is 11 residues long. Germline-derived CDR1 and CDR2 are MNHEY and SVGAGI. The V end lost 7 bases, the J end lost 0 bases, and 2 bases lay between the germline ends. This CDR3 reads CASTSTDTQYF. Here the CDR3 DNA reads TGTGCCAGCACAAGCACAGATACGCAGTATTTT.

This chain links TRBV11-3 with TRBJ2-7; maybe TRBD2 (5 bases). Germline V gives CDR1 SGHNT, CDR2 YENEEA. V was trimmed by 1 base and J by 6 bases, leaving 16 bases between them. The CDR3 sequence is 15 residues long. The CDR3 sequence: CASSLGLGELGEQYF. CDR3 bases: TGTGCCAGCAGCTTAGGACTCGGGGAGCTAGGCGAGCAGTACTTC.

The chain employs TRBV5-4 and TRBJ2-2; D call uncertain. The CDR3 totals 13 residues. Germline CDR1 SGHNT, CDR2 YYREEE (reference sequence). With 4 bases removed from V and 7 bases from J, the gap between germline ends came to 11 bases. CDR3 sequence: CASSPLSVGELFF. The CDR3 bases are TGTGCCAGCAGCCCCCTGTCGGTCGGGGAGCTGTTTTTT.

This clone appeared once. The rearrangement joins TRBV7-2 to TRBJ2-3, with D possibly matching TRBD2 (5 bases). CDR3 size: 14 residues. Between the trimmed V and J ends, which lost 4 bases and 4 bases, there was a span of 12 bases. CDR1 and CDR2 (germline): SGHTA, FQGNSA. For the CDR3, the DNA is TGTGCCAGCAGCTCGAGACTAACCGCAGATACGCAGTATTTT. Translating it yields CASSSRLTADTQYF.

The CDR3 DNA reads TGTGCCAGCAGCTATTTTGGCACAGATACGCAGTATTTT. The encoded protein is CASSYFGTDTQYF. The rearrangement links TRBV7-3 to TRBJ2-3; D gene uncertain. The CDR3 length is 13 residues. The germline V and J ends were trimmed by 4 bases and 1 base, with 6 bases remaining between them. CDR1 and CDR2 from the germline V gene are SGHTA and FQGTGA.